These 7 T cell receptor beta chains came from one sample sequenced in a study of T cells in Graves' hyperthyroidism and ophthalmopathy (dated by TCRdb to between 2017 and 2020). The library came from multiplex PCR. Instrument on record: Illumina HiSeq 2000. TCR beta CDR3 regions were amplified from RNA transcripts. The first round of RT-PCR for the TCR CDR3 was performed with the HTBI primer set and the Qiagen OneStep RT-PCR kit. The public reads were run again by TCRdb, first through fastp at Q25 and then through MiXCR, and only productive beta chains were kept. Duplicate CDR3 protein sequences are folded into a single record with the most common DNA and genes. This sample gives about 560,000 distinct CDR3 sequences in total; over 15% of them show up just once. 15% to 20% of the sample is taken by the ten largest. The material sequenced was blood. These receptors originate from a woman aged 18-29 years with Graves' hyperthyroidism.

The rearrangement links TRBV9 to TRBJ1-2; 7 bases fit TRBD1. The CDR3 runs 15 residues. CDR1 and CDR2 (germline): SGDLS, YYNGEE. The trim removed 3 bases at V and 5 bases at J, leaving 10 bases unmatched. The CDR3 protein is CASSEWDSLSYGYTF. In DNA, the CDR3 is TGTGCCAGCAGCGAATGGGACAGCCTTTCGTATGGCTACACCTTC.

This clonotype was found many times. The chain couples TRBV20-1 to TRBJ2-7, with D perhaps matching TRBD2 (6 bases). This CDR3 spans 13 amino acids. The germline V gene encodes CDR1 DFQATT and CDR2 SNEGSKA (reference sequence). V lost 4 bases to trimming and J lost 5 bases, with 15 bases between them. The CDR3 region is CSATGTPGDEQYF. The CDR3 bases are TGCAGTGCTACCGGGACCCCGGGGGACGAGCAGTACTTC.

This clonotype showed up many times. This rearrangement joins TRBV11-3 to TRBJ2-7, with TRBD2 as a possible D gene (5 bases). V shed 6 bases and J shed 6 bases, with 12 bases lying between them. From germline, CDR1 is SGHNT and CDR2 YENEEA. The CDR3 sequence is 12 residues long. The DNA for the CDR3 is TGTGCCAGCAGGTATCAAGGAGGCGAGCAGTACTTC. This codes for CASRYQGGEQYF.

The chain carries TRBV12-3 or TRBV12-4 and TRBJ2-1; D gene ambiguous. Between the trimmed V and J ends, which lost 6 bases and 1 base, there was a span of 16 bases. The CDR3 sequence is 16 residues long. CDR3 sequence: CASRLGFPRSYNEQFF. The CDR3 coding sequence is TGTGCCAGCAGACTCGGCTTCCCAAGATCCTACAATGAGCAGTTCTTC.

At least ten counts were recorded for this clonotype. The junction departs from the called germline gene at one end, perhaps through a read error. This chain uses TRBV7-9 with TRBJ2-1, with 8 nucleotides matching TRBD2. Germline CDR1 and CDR2: SEHNR and FQNEAQ (reference sequence). CDR3 length: 15 amino acids. CDR3 region: CASILPYSGTYEQFF. In nucleotides, the CDR3 is TGTGCCAGCATCTTACCCTATAGCGGGACCTATGAGCAGTTCTTC.

There are a few counts of this clonotype. The J gene is TRBJ2-2, the V gene TRBV28, with no clear D. This CDR3 has 15 amino acids. V was cut by 4 bases and J by 3 bases, with 12 bases left in between. The germline CDR1 and CDR2 sequences are MDHEN and SYDVKM. The CDR3 loop reads CASSSNSKHTGELFF. DNA of the CDR3: TGTGCCAGCAGTTCCAACTCAAAACACACCGGGGAGCTGTTTTTT.

This chain uses TRBV3-1 with TRBJ2-3; 7 bases are shared with TRBD1. The CDR3 length is 16 residues. Germline V gives CDR1 LGHDT, CDR2 YNNKEL (reference sequence). V lost 4 bases, J lost 7 bases, and 14 bases stayed unmatched. DNA for the CDR3: TGTGCCAGCAGCCGACACACCGGGACAGTACCAAATACGCAGTATTTT. Its translation: CASSRHTGTVPNTQYF.